This T cell receptor (beta chain) stems from a study of regulatory T cells in long-lasting Graves disease. Study-level information: Persistent Graves' disease meant over 5 years of antithyroid drugs with positive TSH receptor antibodies. Study-wide findings and caveats: Repertoires from persistent disease leaned toward TRBV28, TRBJ1-2 and TRBJ2-5. Researchers examined only peripheral blood and not thyroid tissue.

This clonotype was seen ten or more times. Its antigen is undetermined. Time point described: persistent/refractory GD, antithyroid drugs over 5 years with positive TRAb. Scientists built the TCR library using RNA that was extracted from PBMCs. Graves' disease diagnoses followed American Thyroid Association guidelines. This CDR3 comprises 14 residues. Germline values: CDR1 LNHNV, CDR2 YYDKDF (reference sequence). V shed 5 bases and J 5 bases; nucleotides not matched to a gene: 4. Researchers made TCR beta libraries by using iRepertoire HTBI primers and running Arm-PCR on CDR3 regions. TCRdb independently ran MiXCR on the multiplex PCR reads; one entry per CDR3 protein. The table has 350,000 to 500,000 distinct CDR3 sequences, 21% seen once.

The V gene is TRBV15, the J gene TRBJ2-5; 11 nucleotides line up with TRBD1. The material sequenced was peripheral blood mononuclear cells (PBMCs), taken when the disease was refractory, from a patient treated with antithyroid drugs. The clonotype originates from a female donor with Graves disease. As DNA, the CDR3 is TGTGCCACCAGCGGGACAGGGGGATCGGAGACCCAGTACTTC. This sequence encodes CATSGTGGSETQYF.